This T cell receptor (beta chain) originates from a study of vaccination effects on CD4 cells after COVID-19. Whole-study findings and limits: Cross-reaction with common cold coronaviruses was seen in only 1 of 255 vaccine-induced clones from healthy vaccinees.

The CDR3 has 14 amino acids. The germline V gene has CDR1 SNHLY and CDR2 FYNNEI. The ends were cut back, 4 bases at V and 1 base at J, with 11 bases in the middle. The method was immunoSEQ multiplex PCR; TCRdb's version includes in-frame clones alone and lacks a portion of them. Of 23,000 or so clones listed, around 70% were seen once; the top ten hold approximately 12%. Using viral peptide pools, the ViraFEST assay grew out antigen-specific CD4+ T cells prior to sequencing. Upon completion of under eleven days in culture, CD4+ T cells were isolated. The healthy vaccine recipients, who had no prior SARS-CoV-2 infection, showed negative nucleocapsid antibodies. For each well, two million PBMC were cultured with 10 IU/ml IL-2 and around 9 ug/ml peptides. Cultures got half-medium changes with IL-2 on days 3 and 7. Of note for this clone: Its antigen is not identified.

The receptor's source is a human donor who received a COVID-19 vaccine. Sequenced material: CD4+ T cells from PBMCs cultured with HCoV-229E spike peptides, taken before COVID-19 vaccination. J is TRBJ2-7 and V is TRBV2; TRBD1 is a possible D gene (6 bases). CDR3 protein: CASSGGRGSYEQYF. In DNA, the CDR3 is TGTGCCAGCAGTGGCGGCAGGGGTTCCTACGAGCAGTACTTC.